The 28 T cell receptor beta chains reported below all come from one sample, sequenced in a study of low-dose radiotherapy and immunotherapy resistance in tumors. Time point of the sample: after trial treatment. The treatment: LDRT plus nivolumab, ipilimumab, low-dose cyclophosphamide and aspirin (RACIN trial). It was with a constant-region primer and a V-primer adapter that TCRs were amplified over around 18 PCR cycles. TCRdb processed the reads anew with MiXCR; each CDR3 protein has one entry. The data hold roughly 50,000 distinct CDR3 sequences, with approximately 35% observed a single time. The sample consisted of PBMCs, taken after low-dose radiotherapy plus immunotherapy. The receptors shown here come from a male donor with rectosigmoid adenocarcinoma.

The J gene is TRBJ2-2, the V gene TRBV5-1; 9 positions agree with TRBD2. The V segment lost 4 bases and the J segment 2 bases; nucleotides outside the gene matches: 9. Germline V gene sequence: CDR1 SGHRS, CDR2 YFSETQ. This CDR3 comprises 17 residues. The CDR3 sequence: CASSTLTSGGNTGELFF. CDR3 nucleotide sequence: TGCGCCAGCAGCACTTTGACTAGCGGAGGAAACACCGGGGAGCTGTTTTTT.

In the case of this clonotype: Sequence at one end of the junction differs from germline and may be a read error. The chain combines TRBV15 with TRBJ2-1; 11 bases fit TRBD2. Germline CDR1 reads LNHNV; CDR2 reads YYDKDF (reference sequence). The CDR3 contains 15 residues. CDR3 loop: CATSRGGSGGDEQFF. The CDR3 DNA sequence: TGTGCGACCAGCAGAGGAGGTAGCGGGGGGGATGAGCAGTTCTTC.

The V call is TRBV11-2, the J call TRBJ2-1, with 8 bases aligning to TRBD2. This CDR3 comprises 15 residues. V shed 4 bases and J 12 bases; nucleotides not matched to a gene: 14. Per germline, CDR1 SGHAT and CDR2 FQNNGV. The CDR3 spells CASSSDGGGRGGQFF. Here the CDR3 DNA reads TGTGCCAGCAGCTCCGACGGCGGGGGGCGCGGGGGGCAGTTCTTC.

There are a few counts of this clonotype. The chain has TRBV19 and TRBJ1-1, with 7 nucleotides matching TRBD1. The CDR3 loop spans 14 amino acids. The germline gives CDR1 LNHDA, CDR2 SQIVND (reference sequence). The junction had 4 bases not matched to a gene; V was cut back by 1 base and J by 5 bases. The CDR3 nucleotides read TGTGCCAGTAGTATAGGGCACAGGGGTACTGAAGCTTTCTTT. Its translation: CASSIGHRGTEAFF.

This chain joins TRBV28 and TRBJ1-2; D gene uncertain. Between the trimmed V and J ends, which lost 6 bases and 6 bases, there was a span of 11 bases. The germline V gene has CDR1 MDHEN and CDR2 SYDVKM. This CDR3 is 12 amino acids long. CDR3 sequence: CASRGQFDGYTF. The CDR3 region has the DNA TGTGCCAGCAGAGGGCAGTTTGATGGCTACACCTTC.

This clonotype was recorded many times. The chain links TRBV18 to TRBJ1-1; the D gene is possibly TRBD1 (6 bases). CDR1 is KGHSH and CDR2 is LQKENI in the germline V gene. The CDR3 contains 15 residues. V lost 2 bases to trimming and J lost 6 bases, with 16 bases between them. The CDR3 loop is CASSPGRQEIAEAFF. Here the CDR3 DNA reads TGTGCCAGCTCACCAGGACGACAGGAAATCGCTGAAGCTTTCTTT.

A word on this clonotype: A far larger clone lies a single base away; this is likely a read error. The V and J genes are TRBV5-8 and TRBJ1-4, with TRBD1 identical over 10 bases. In germline, CDR1 is SGHTS, CDR2 YDEGEE. The CDR3 is 15 residues long. The J segment lost 6 bases and the V segment lost 4 bases, leaving 6 bases of the junction unmatched. The CDR3 protein is CASSSPTGGDEKLFF. Here the CDR3 DNA reads TGTGCCAGCAGCAGCCCGACAGGGGGCGATGAAAAACTGTTTTTT.

V is TRBV27 and J is TRBJ2-1; D possibly corresponds to TRBD1 (5 bases). The V gene lost 4 bases and the J gene lost 5 bases, with 9 bases spanning the gap. This CDR3 comprises 13 residues. Germline-derived CDR1 and CDR2 are MNHEY and SMNVEV (reference sequence). The CDR3 spells CASSWGPDNEQFF. The CDR3, as DNA: TGTGCCAGCAGTTGGGGCCCCGACAATGAGCAGTTCTTC.

The V and J genes are TRBV6-2 or TRBV6-3 and TRBJ2-5; 13 nucleotides line up with TRBD2. The CDR3 runs 15 residues. Germline V gene lookup returns CDR1 MNHEY and CDR2 SVGEGT. The ends lost 8 bases at V and 5 bases at J; junction bases unmatched: 8. The CDR3 loop reads CASVGLAGVGETQYF. The CDR3 coding sequence is TGTGCCAGCGTCGGACTAGCGGGAGTTGGGGAGACCCAGTACTTC.

The chain recombines TRBV9 with TRBJ1-1; D remains unclear. V was trimmed by 1 base and J by 3 bases, leaving 10 bases between them. The CDR3 is made up of 14 amino acids. The germline V gene encodes CDR1 SGDLS and CDR2 YYNGEE. In nucleotides, the CDR3 is TGTGCCAGCAGCGTAACCGCCGGGGACACTGAAGCTTTCTTT. Amino acid sequence: CASSVTAGDTEAFF. The whole variable domain, filled in from reference TRBV9 and TRBJ1-1, reads DSGVTQTPKHLITATGQRVTLRCSPRSGDLSVYWYQQSLDQGLQFLIQYYNGEERAKGNILERFSAQQFPDLHSELNLSSLELGDSALYFCASSVTAGDTEAFFGQGTRLTVV.

This clonotype was counted at least ten times. This chain uses TRBV5-1 with TRBJ2-1; TRBD1 matches at 8 bases. This CDR3 is built from 15 residues. The V and J ends lost 2 bases and 7 bases, in that order; junction bases with no gene match: 8. Germline CDR1 reads SGHRS; CDR2 reads YFSETQ. The CDR3 DNA reads as TGCGCCAGCAGCTTTCTGGACAGGGATGGAAATGAGCAGTTCTTC. It specifies CASSFLDRDGNEQFF.

Many counts were recorded for this clonotype. The chain couples TRBV29-1 to TRBJ1-2, with 9 nucleotides matching TRBD1. From germline, CDR1 is SQVTM and CDR2 ANQGSEA. V lost 6 bases and J lost 3; bases outside the gene matches: 2. The CDR3 loop spans 12 amino acids. CDR3 loop: CSVGQGHYGYTF. Written as DNA, the CDR3 is TGCAGCGTCGGACAGGGGCACTATGGCTACACCTTC.

This clonotype was recorded many times. The rearrangement links TRBV28 to TRBJ2-1, with a weak D call TRBD2 (6 bases). The CDR3 runs to 15 residues. Per the germline V gene, CDR1 is MDHEN and CDR2 is SYDVKM. Trimming took 7 bases from V and 3 from J, leaving 16 bases between them. The chain's CDR3 is CASIPTGAVYNEQFF. DNA of the CDR3: TGTGCCAGCATTCCAACGGGAGCTGTCTACAATGAGCAGTTCTTC.

This clonotype was seen many times. The rearrangement joins TRBV5-4 to TRBJ2-1; D possibly uses TRBD1 or TRBD2 (6 bases each). The germline gives CDR1 SGHNT, CDR2 YYREEE (reference sequence). CDR3 size: 15 residues. The V gene lost 2 bases and the J gene lost 6 bases, with 15 bases spanning the gap. CDR3 region: CASSLGGTVANEQFF. CDR3 coding DNA: TGTGCCAGCAGCTTAGGGGGGACGGTGGCCAATGAGCAGTTCTTC. The full variable domain, in which reference TRBV5-4 and TRBJ2-1 provide the parts outside the CDR3, is ETGVTQSPTHLIKTRGQQVTLRCSSQSGHNTVSWYQQALGQGPQFIFQYYREEENGRGNFPPRFSGLQFPNYSSELNVNALELDDSALYLCASSLGGTVANEQFFGPGTRLTVL.

Note on this clonotype: A read error is the likely source, as a far larger clone sits one nucleotide away. The chain combines TRBV27 with TRBJ2-1, with D possibly called TRBD1 or TRBD2 (5 bases each). Trimming took off 3 bases at V and 10 bases at J, with 16 bases between the two ends. Germline V gene data show CDR1 as MNHEY and CDR2 as SMNVEV (reference sequence). This CDR3 is built from 14 residues. CDR3 residues: CASSLGVRWDEQFF. The CDR3 DNA is TGTGCCAGCAGTTTGGGGGTCCGCTGGGACGAGCAGTTCTTC.

The chain employs TRBV6-5 and TRBJ1-3; TRBD1 might be the D (5 bases). The CDR3 is made up of 16 amino acids. Germline-derived CDR1 and CDR2 are MNHEY and SVGAGI. V dropped 6 bases and J dropped 2 bases, with 17 bases sitting between them. The CDR3 is CASSRHGGVAGNTIYF. CDR3 DNA: TGTGCCAGCAGCCGACATGGGGGAGTCGCTGGAAACACCATATATTTT.

Only one count was recorded for this clonotype. The chain has TRBV4-1 and TRBJ2-2; the D is unclear. The V end was cut by 1 base, the J end by 6 bases, with 6 bases between. The CDR3 is 13 residues long. Germline V CDR1 and CDR2: MGHRA, YSYEKL. The CDR3 here is CASSQVTPGELFF. CDR3 nucleotides: TGCGCCAGCAGCCAAGTTACCCCCGGGGAGCTGTTTTTT.

Remarks on this clonotype: With a far larger clone one base away, a read error is the likely cause. The chain uses TRBV5-1 and TRBJ2-1, with a weak D call TRBD1 (5 bases). Trimming removed 0 bases at V and 10 bases at J, with 20 bases between. Germline-derived CDR1 and CDR2 are SGHRS and YFSETQ. The CDR3 has 16 residues. The CDR3 protein is CASSLAATAFFDEQFF. The CDR3 nucleotides read TGCGCCAGCAGCTTGGCCGCGACAGCTTTTTTCGACGAGCAGTTCTTC.

In this sample, this clonotype turned up many times. This chain links TRBV14 with TRBJ1-3; a weak D match, TRBD1 (5 bases). The CDR3 length is 18 residues. CDR1 is SGHDN, CDR2 FVKESK, per germline. Between the trimmed V and J ends, which lost 0 bases and 0 bases, there was a span of 15 bases. The CDR3 DNA follows: TGTGCCAGCAGCCAAGATACAGGACCCCACTTCTCTGGAAACACCATATATTTT. It yields the protein CASSQDTGPHFSGNTIYF.

Points on this clonotype: Only one base separates this from a far larger clonotype, so it likely reflects a read error. The rearrangement uses TRBV6-2 or TRBV6-3 and TRBJ2-5; perhaps TRBD1 as D (6 bases). This CDR3 comprises 14 residues. From germline, CDR1 is MNHEY and CDR2 SVGEGT. Trimming cost V 5 bases and J 4 bases, with 14 bases left between them. CDR3 nucleotides: TGTGCCAGCAGTGATTCCGGCAGGGGAGAGACCCAGTACTTC. Amino acid sequence: CASSDSGRGETQYF.

The chain uses TRBV27 and TRBJ1-1, with 7 positions matching TRBD1. The V gene end was trimmed by 10 bases and the J gene end by 6 bases; junction bases not matched to a gene: 5. The germline CDR1 and CDR2 sequences are MNHEY and SMNVEV (reference sequence). The CDR3 loop spans 11 amino acids. CDR3 sequence reads: CATRGNAEAFF. CDR3 nucleotide sequence: TGTGCCACCAGGGGGAATGCTGAAGCTTTCTTT.

This chain links TRBV5-1 with TRBJ2-3; D perhaps matches TRBD1 (6 bases). The CDR3 extends over 15 amino acids. Deletions cut 0 bases from V and 4 bases from J, with 12 bases between. Germline values: CDR1 SGHRS, CDR2 YFSETQ. The CDR3 loop reads CASSLVSPGADTQYF. The CDR3 DNA follows: TGCGCCAGCAGCTTGGTGTCCCCAGGGGCAGATACGCAGTATTTT.

This clonotype has ten or more counts. The chain combines TRBV29-1 with TRBJ1-2; D remains unclear. Trimming stripped 0 bases from V and 4 bases from J, with 18 bases between. Germline CDR1 SQVTM, CDR2 ANQGSEA. The length of the CDR3 is 16 residues. CDR3 sequence: CSVEEGALRGSYGYTF. CDR3 sequence (DNA): TGCAGCGTTGAAGAGGGTGCCCTCCGGGGTTCCTATGGCTACACCTTC.

V is TRBV10-3 and J is TRBJ2-1; TRBD2 aligns across 11 bases. There are 17 residues in the CDR3. Germline CDR1 is ENHRY and CDR2 is SYGVKD. V dropped 6 bases and J dropped 4; count of bases not matched to a gene: 11. The DNA for the CDR3 is TGTGCCATCAGCGGAGGGCTAGCGGGAGGCACTTACAATGAGCAGTTCTTC. Protein sequence: CAISGGLAGGTYNEQFF.

The CDR3 sequence: CASSLSGLASNEQYF. DNA of the CDR3: TGTGCCAGCAGCTTGTCAGGACTAGCGAGTAACGAGCAGTACTTC. The chain joins TRBV13 to TRBJ2-7, with TRBD2 matching 9 bases. This CDR3 region has 15 residues. V was pared by 3 bases and J by 5 bases, with 8 bases of the junction left unmatched. CDR1 and CDR2 (germline): PRHDT, FYEKMQ (reference sequence).

The chain recombines TRBV7-6 with TRBJ2-2, with 10 bases matching TRBD2. After removal of 6 bases from V and 15 bases from J, the junction contained 19 bases not matched to a gene. Germline CDR1 reads SGHVS; CDR2 reads FNYEAQ. The CDR3 is made up of 16 amino acids. The CDR3 sequence: CASSSSGGATGELLFF. The DNA of the CDR3 is TGTGCCAGCAGTTCTAGCGGGGGAGCCACCGGGGAGCTGTTGTTTTTT.

This clonotype has a handful of counts. This sequence joins TRBV5-5 and TRBJ2-1; no reliable D call. CDR1 SGHKS and CDR2 YYEKEE come from the germline V gene (reference sequence). The V end lost 3 bases, the J end lost 6 bases, and 10 bases lay between the germline ends. The CDR3 length is 13 residues. CDR3 residues: CASSSWAGNEQFF. The CDR3 DNA is TGTGCCAGCAGCTCATGGGCTGGCAATGAGCAGTTCTTC.

This clonotype has ten or more counts. Here the CDR3 reads CASRSGSEKLFF. The CDR3 DNA is TGTGCCAGTCGGTCAGGGAGTGAAAAACTGTTTTTT. The chain has TRBV19 and TRBJ1-4; D possibly corresponds to TRBD1 (5 bases). V was pared by 8 bases and J by 7 bases, with 11 bases between. The CDR3 length is 12 residues. CDR1 LNHDA and CDR2 SQIVND come from the germline V gene (reference sequence).